These 27 T cell receptor beta chains were sequenced from one sample in a study of shared clonotypes between healthy human individuals. Sequencing was performed with immunoSEQ multiplex PCR; in TCRdb, only in-frame clones are kept and a portion is missing. In the table there are 2 million to 3 million clones, more than 85% of which are singletons. The sequencing sample was made of naive CD4+ T cells from PBMCs. Subset here: CD45RA+ positively selected. These receptors were collected from a man aged 18 to 30 in good health. Some clones in this sample may be carry-over from other donors' samples.

The V and J genes are TRBV6-6 and TRBJ2-7; unclear D gene. V was trimmed by 2 bases and J by 0 bases, leaving 11 bases between them. The germline V gene encodes CDR1 MNHNY and CDR2 SVGAGI (reference sequence). The CDR3 sequence is 15 residues long. The CDR3 sequence: CASSYPGESSYEQYF. The CDR3 bases are TGTGCCAGCAGTTACCCAGGAGAGTCCTCCTACGAGCAGTACTTC.

As concerns this clone: This sample includes further DNA sequences coding for the same CDR3. The V gene is TRBV28, the J gene TRBJ2-7, with unresolved D. The CDR3 totals 13 residues. V gave up 6 bases and J gave up 2 bases, with 11 bases separating them. The germline V gene encodes CDR1 MDHEN and CDR2 SYDVKM. CDR3 in DNA: TGTGCCAGCAGCCTACCCGCCCCCTACGAGCAGTACTTC. Encoded protein: CASSLPAPYEQYF.

The chain employs TRBV6-1 and TRBJ2-1; 14 bases line up with TRBD2. V lost 3 bases, J lost 7 bases, and 5 bases stayed unmatched. Germline-derived CDR1 and CDR2 are MNHNS and SASEGT. The CDR3 is 16 residues long. CDR3: CASSDGRTSGRNEQFF. The CDR3 region has the DNA TGTGCCAGCAGTGATGGCCGGACTAGCGGGAGGAATGAGCAGTTCTTC.

This rearrangement joins TRBV4-3 to TRBJ2-3; TRBD2 matches 11 bases. CDR3 size: 17 residues. Germline CDR1 LGHNA, CDR2 YSLEER. J gave up 4 bases and V 0 bases, and 6 bases lay outside the gene matches. CDR3 amino acids: CASSQEITSGSADTQYF. As DNA, the CDR3 is TGCGCCAGCAGCCAAGAGATAACTAGCGGGAGTGCAGATACGCAGTATTTT.

V and J are TRBV5-1 and TRBJ2-5, with 8 bases matching TRBD1. This CDR3 region has 15 residues. CDR1 and CDR2 (germline): SGHRS, YFSETQ. Germline trimming cut 4 bases from V and 4 bases from J; bases unmatched to any gene: 9. This chain's CDR3 is CASSLGQGMGETQYF. The CDR3 nucleotides are TGCGCCAGCAGCCTAGGACAGGGTATGGGAGAGACCCAGTACTTC.

The gene calls are TRBV18 and TRBJ1-4, with 7 nucleotides matching TRBD1. Germline CDR1 and CDR2: KGHSH and LQKENI. With V trimmed by 6 bases and J by 5 bases, 3 bases remained unmatched. CDR3 length: 13 amino acids. The CDR3 bases are TGTGCCAGCTCCGGGACAGAGAATGAAAAACTGTTTTTT. Translating gives CASSGTENEKLFF.

Regarding this clone: Within the sample, other DNA sequences also encode this same CDR3. This chain uses TRBV5-1 with TRBJ2-3; 10 positions agree with TRBD2. This CDR3 region has 16 residues. J was trimmed by 0 bases and V by 3 bases; bases with no gene match: 4. The germline gives CDR1 SGHRS, CDR2 YFSETQ. The CDR3 DNA follows: TGCGCCAGCAGCTACGGACTAGCGGAAAGCACAGATACGCAGTATTTT. Translated, it gives CASSYGLAESTDTQYF. The full variable domain, completed using reference TRBV5-1 and TRBJ2-3, is KAGVTQTPRYLIKTRGQQVTLSCSPISGHRSVSWYQQTPGQGLQFLFEYFSETQRNKGNFPGRFSGRQFSNSRSEMNVSTLELGDSALYLCASSYGLAESTDTQYFGPGTRLTVL.

The table lists this clone with a count of one. This chain uses TRBV4-1 with TRBJ2-1; no clear D gene. The CDR3 is made up of 17 amino acids. The V gene lost 0 bases and the J gene lost 0 bases, with 12 bases spanning the gap. In germline, CDR1 is MGHRA, CDR2 YSYEKL. Here the CDR3 DNA reads TGCGCCAGCAGCCAAGATTCGTGGGGTGGCTCCTACAATGAGCAGTTCTTC. It translates to CASSQDSWGGSYNEQFF.

This clone was picked up one time. V usage is TRBV5-1 and J usage is TRBJ1-3; D possibly corresponds to TRBD1 (5 bases). Germline-derived CDR1 and CDR2 are SGHRS and YFSETQ. The CDR3 covers 16 residues. Trimming stripped 0 bases from V and 0 bases from J, with 10 bases between. The CDR3 bases are TGCGCCAGCAGCTTGGGAGGGGTGTCCTCTGGAAACACCATATATTTT. Amino acid sequence: CASSLGGVSSGNTIYF. Complete variable domain (other parts from reference TRBV5-1 and TRBJ1-3): KAGVTQTPRYLIKTRGQQVTLSCSPISGHRSVSWYQQTPGQGLQFLFEYFSETQRNKGNFPGRFSGRQFSNSRSEMNVSTLELGDSALYLCASSLGGVSSGNTIYFGEGSWLTVV.

The rearrangement joins TRBV25-1 to TRBJ1-5, with D unresolved. The CDR3 consists of 15 residues. The V end lost 2 bases, the J end lost 6 bases, and 14 bases lay between the germline ends. CDR1 MGHDK and CDR2 SYGVNS come from the germline V gene. This CDR3 is CASSEGQGFGQPQHF. CDR3 DNA: TGTGCCAGCAGTGAAGGCCAAGGGTTTGGTCAGCCCCAGCATTTT.

The chain combines TRBV28 with TRBJ2-7; 9 bases are a match to TRBD1. Germline values: CDR1 MDHEN, CDR2 SYDVKM. V gave up 8 bases and J gave up 6 bases; unmatched junction bases: 14. The CDR3 spans 15 residues. This CDR3 reads CASAEWGDRVLEQYF. CDR3 nucleotides: TGTGCCAGCGCCGAGTGGGGGGACAGGGTTCTCGAGCAGTACTTC.

The chain joins TRBV19 to TRBJ2-1, with 10 bases that match TRBD2. Germline CDR1 and CDR2: LNHDA and SQIVND (reference sequence). Germline trimming cut 3 bases from V and 0 bases from J; bases unmatched to any gene: 14. The CDR3 consists of 20 residues. This CDR3 is CASSIQTPGLAPSSYNEQFF. The CDR3 nucleotides are TGTGCCAGTAGTATTCAAACCCCGGGACTAGCGCCGAGCTCCTACAATGAGCAGTTCTTC.

The chain links TRBV7-8 to TRBJ2-5; D might be TRBD1 or TRBD2, each matching 5 bases. The J call may be wrong; the DNA end is better matched by TRBJ2-7. Germline CDR1 reads SGHVS; CDR2 reads FQNEAQ. The CDR3 loop spans 13 amino acids. CDR3 amino acids: CASSPGPHYEQYF. The CDR3 DNA reads as TGTGCCAGCAGCCCGGGACCACACTACGAGCAGTACTTC.

Written as DNA, the CDR3 is TGCGCCAGCAGCCTGGGAGGAGGAAGTGAGGACACCGGGGAGCTGTTTTTT. This encodes CASSLGGGSEDTGELFF. V is TRBV5-1 and J is TRBJ2-2; D might be TRBD2 (6 bases). Germline CDR1 SGHRS, CDR2 YFSETQ. Trimming left V 4 bases short and J 3 bases short, with 19 bases between. This CDR3 is 17 amino acids long.

The count of this clone is one. Distinct nucleotide sequences in the sample also encode this CDR3. The chain employs TRBV18 and TRBJ2-7; 8 positions agree with TRBD1. This CDR3 is 13 amino acids long. Germline assignment: CDR1 KGHSH and CDR2 LQKENI. V shed 3 bases, J shed 6 bases, and the junction held 4 bases outside the gene matches. Here the CDR3 DNA reads TGTGCCAGCTCACCGACTGACAGGGGCGAGCAGTACTTC. It codes for CASSPTDRGEQYF.

The chain carries TRBV7-6 and TRBJ2-1, with D tentatively TRBD2 (6 bases). CDR3 size: 14 residues. The germline V gene encodes CDR1 SGHVS and CDR2 FNYEAQ. The V end was cut by 5 bases, the J end by 7 bases, with 15 bases between. This CDR3 reads CASSAPGLINEQFF. CDR3 DNA sequence: TGTGCCAGCAGCGCCCCGGGACTTATAAATGAGCAGTTCTTC.

The rearrangement joins TRBV28 to TRBJ2-6; D is tentatively TRBD1 or TRBD2 (5 bases each). Trimming removed 2 bases at V and 0 bases at J, with 8 bases between. The length of the CDR3 is 16 residues. CDR1 MDHEN and CDR2 SYDVKM come from the germline V gene. CDR3 nucleotides: TGTGCCAGCAGTTTAGGGGGTCACTCTGGGGCCAACGTCCTGACTTTC. The encoded protein is CASSLGGHSGANVLTF.

The chain recombines TRBV19 with TRBJ1-5; D is uncertain. CDR3 length equals 16 residues. V lost 0 bases, J lost 2 bases, and 11 bases lay in between. The germline CDR1 and CDR2 sequences are LNHDA and SQIVND (reference sequence). This CDR3 is CASSIEGWNGNQPQHF. In DNA, the CDR3 is TGTGCCAGTAGTATAGAGGGTTGGAATGGCAATCAGCCCCAGCATTTT.

Written as DNA, the CDR3 is TGTGCCAGCAGCTTAGAAGGAGGGCTTAGCTCTGGAAACACCATATATTTT. Translation: CASSLEGGLSSGNTIYF. The rearrangement links TRBV7-8 to TRBJ1-3; no reliable D call. V was cut by 1 base and J by 0 bases, with 13 bases left in between. Germline lookup yields CDR1 SGHVS and CDR2 FQNEAQ. The CDR3 contains 17 residues.

This chain joins TRBV28 and TRBJ1-2; 7 bases match TRBD1. The J segment lost 7 bases and the V segment lost 5 bases, leaving 7 bases of the junction unmatched. This CDR3 contains 13 residues. Germline V gene sequence: CDR1 MDHEN, CDR2 SYDVKM. The CDR3 DNA reads as TGTGCCAGCAGTACGACAGGGATAGGTGGCTACACCTTC. Residues: CASSTTGIGGYTF.

This chain connects TRBV4-1 to TRBJ2-4; D perhaps matches TRBD1 (5 bases). With 1 base removed from V and 3 bases from J, the gap between germline ends came to 10 bases. The CDR3 extends over 15 amino acids. The germline V gene has CDR1 MGHRA and CDR2 YSYEKL. In DNA, the CDR3 is TGCGCCAGCAGCCAAGGCAGGGCTTTCAAAAACATTCAGTACTTC. It translates to CASSQGRAFKNIQYF.

This chain links TRBV15 with TRBJ1-1, with 8 bases matching TRBD1. The CDR3 covers 13 residues. V was clipped by 3 bases and J by 7 bases; unmatched bases: 4. Germline V CDR1 and CDR2: LNHNV, YYDKDF (reference sequence). The CDR3 here is CATSRGGTGEAFF. The CDR3 DNA follows: TGTGCCACCAGCAGGGGGGGGACAGGTGAAGCTTTCTTT.

This clone was seen a single time. This sequence joins TRBV19 and TRBJ1-1; 7 positions match TRBD1. V was pared by 4 bases and J by 4 bases, with 6 bases of the junction left unmatched. Germline CDR1 is LNHDA and CDR2 is SQIVND (reference sequence). The CDR3 spans 14 residues. The CDR3 nucleotides are TGTGCCAGTAGTAGCGACAGGGTTGGCACTGAAGCTTTCTTT. Protein product: CASSSDRVGTEAFF.

V and J are TRBV5-4 and TRBJ2-1; 7 bases align to TRBD2. Trimming took 1 base from V and 0 from J; bases not matched to a gene: 13. Per germline, CDR1 SGHNT and CDR2 YYREEE (reference sequence). The CDR3 is 19 amino acids. This CDR3 is CASSLFRGFGGSSYNEQFF. Here the CDR3 DNA reads TGTGCCAGCAGCTTGTTTCGAGGATTCGGCGGGAGCTCCTACAATGAGCAGTTCTTC.

CDR3 in DNA: TGTGCCAGCCGTCAGGGGGTCTATGGCTACACCTTC. Translation: CASRQGVYGYTF. This chain links TRBV28 with TRBJ1-2, with 7 positions matching TRBD1. This CDR3 is 12 amino acids long. The germline gives CDR1 MDHEN, CDR2 SYDVKM. The V gene end was trimmed by 8 bases and the J gene end by 4 bases; junction bases not matched to a gene: 4.

V gene TRBV6-4 combines with J gene TRBJ1-2, with D possibly being TRBD1 (5 bases). Looked up from germline, CDR1 is MRHNA and CDR2 is SNTAGT. The CDR3 spans 14 residues. Trimming left V 4 bases short and J 4 bases short, with 13 bases between. DNA of the CDR3: TGTGCCAGCAGTGCAGGGAGTCTCGGCTATGGCTACACCTTC. This codes for CASSAGSLGYGYTF.

The chain combines TRBV2 with TRBJ2-3; D possibly corresponds to TRBD2 (5 bases). The CDR3 is made up of 15 amino acids. The germline gives CDR1 SNHLY, CDR2 FYNNEI. V lost 4 bases, J lost 0 bases, and 11 bases lay in between. The CDR3 DNA is TGTGCCAGCAGTGGAAGGACTCCTAGCACAGATACGCAGTATTTT. Protein sequence: CASSGRTPSTDTQYF.